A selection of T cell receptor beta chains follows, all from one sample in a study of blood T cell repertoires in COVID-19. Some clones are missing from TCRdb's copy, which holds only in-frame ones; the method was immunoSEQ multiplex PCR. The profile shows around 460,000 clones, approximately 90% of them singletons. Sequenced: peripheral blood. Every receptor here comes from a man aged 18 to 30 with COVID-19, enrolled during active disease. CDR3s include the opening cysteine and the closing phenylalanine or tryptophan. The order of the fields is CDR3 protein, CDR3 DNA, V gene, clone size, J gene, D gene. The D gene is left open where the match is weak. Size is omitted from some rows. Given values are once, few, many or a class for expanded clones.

CDR3 protein: CASSSRVSSYEQYF
CDR3 DNA: TGTGCCAGCAGCTCCCGGGTCAGCTCCTACGAGCAGTACTTC
V gene: TRBV9
clone size: .
J gene: TRBJ2-7
D gene: .

CDR3 protein: CASGLEQGTEAFF
CDR3 DNA: TGTGCTAGTGGTTTGGAACAGGGGACTGAAGCTTTCTTT
V gene: TRBV12-5
clone size: .
J gene: TRBJ1-1
D gene: TRBD1

CDR3 protein: CASKARDSPDPEQFF
CDR3 DNA: TGTGCCAGCAAGGCCCGGGACAGCCCGGATCCTGAGCAGTTCTTC
V gene: TRBV6-5
clone size: .
J gene: TRBJ2-1
D gene: TRBD1

CDR3 protein: CAWSVLQGTEAFF
CDR3 DNA: TGTGCCTGGAGCGTATTGCAGGGGACTGAAGCTTTCTTT
V gene: TRBV30
clone size: .
J gene: TRBJ1-1
D gene: .

CDR3 protein: CASSPIGSAGAYNEQFF
CDR3 DNA: TGTGCCAGCAGCCCAATAGGATCAGCGGGGGCATACAATGAGCAGTTCTTC
V gene: TRBV5-4
clone size: .
J gene: TRBJ2-1
D gene: TRBD2

CDR3 protein: CASTPDGVSYEQYF
CDR3 DNA: TGTGCCAGCACCCCCGACGGGGTCTCCTACGAGCAGTACTTC
V gene: TRBV5-6
clone size: .
J gene: TRBJ2-7
D gene: .

CDR3 protein: CASSWATGGRVRNTEAFF
CDR3 DNA: TGCGCCAGCAGCTGGGCGACAGGGGGCAGGGTGCGGAACACTGAAGCTTTCTTT
V gene: TRBV5-1
clone size: .
J gene: TRBJ1-1
D gene: TRBD1

CDR3 protein: CASSLETGEVETQYF
CDR3 DNA: TGTGCCAGCAGCTTAGAGACAGGGGAAGTTGAGACCCAGTACTTC
V gene: TRBV11-3
clone size: .
J gene: TRBJ2-5
D gene: TRBD1

CDR3 protein: CAWIGGDGHEAFF
CDR3 DNA: TGTGCCTGGATTGGAGGGGACGGCCATGAAGCTTTCTTT
V gene: TRBV30
clone size: .
J gene: TRBJ1-1
D gene: .

CDR3 protein: CASSSKTGGGSTEAFF
CDR3 DNA: TGTGCCAGCAGCTCAAAAACAGGGGGCGGGAGTACTGAAGCTTTCTTT
V gene: TRBV5-4
clone size: .
J gene: TRBJ1-1
D gene: TRBD1

CDR3 protein: CAWSQNSRGGYTF
CDR3 DNA: TGTGCCTGGAGTCAGAACTCCCGCGGTGGCTACACCTTC
V gene: TRBV30
clone size: .
J gene: TRBJ1-2
D gene: .

CDR3 protein: CASSQDRTSGGHSTDTQYF
CDR3 DNA: TGTGCCAGCAGCCAAGATAGAACTAGCGGGGGGCATAGCACAGATACGCAGTATTTT
V gene: TRBV4-2
clone size: .
J gene: TRBJ2-3
D gene: TRBD2

CDR3 protein: CASSQVNLAGVDEQFF
CDR3 DNA: TGCGCCAGCAGCCAAGTGAATCTAGCGGGAGTGGATGAGCAGTTCTTC
V gene: TRBV4-1
clone size: once
J gene: TRBJ2-1
D gene: TRBD2

CDR3 protein: CAWNHNRGLSYEQYF
CDR3 DNA: TGTGCCTGGAACCACAACAGGGGACTTTCCTACGAGCAGTACTTC
V gene: TRBV30
clone size: .
J gene: TRBJ2-7
D gene: .

CDR3 protein: CASSFRQGTDTQYF
CDR3 DNA: TGCGCCAGCAGCTTTAGACAGGGCACAGATACGCAGTATTTT
V gene: TRBV5-1
clone size: .
J gene: TRBJ2-3
D gene: .

CDR3 protein: CASSQFTNYGYTF
CDR3 DNA: TGTGCCAGCAGCCAATTCACTAACTATGGCTACACCTTC
V gene: TRBV5-4
clone size: .
J gene: TRBJ1-2
D gene: .

CDR3 protein: CASSMWGNEQYF
CDR3 DNA: TGTGCCAGTAGTATGTGGGGCAACGAGCAGTACTTC
V gene: TRBV19
clone size: once
J gene: TRBJ2-7
D gene: .

CDR3 protein: CASSYSRTDSTDTQYF
CDR3 DNA: TGTGCCAGCAGTTACTCGCGGACTGATAGCACAGATACGCAGTATTTT
V gene: TRBV6-7
clone size: .
J gene: TRBJ2-3
D gene: .

CDR3 protein: CASIPTTSGGEETQYF
CDR3 DNA: TGTGCCAGCATCCCCACGACTAGCGGGGGGGAAGAGACCCAGTACTTC
V gene: TRBV6-4
clone size: once
J gene: TRBJ2-5
D gene: TRBD2

CDR3 protein: CASSQDGTSGRTDTQYF
CDR3 DNA: TGTGCCAGCAGCCAAGATGGGACTAGCGGGAGAACAGATACGCAGTATTTT
V gene: TRBV3-1/TRBV3-2
clone size: .
J gene: TRBJ2-3
D gene: TRBD2

CDR3 protein: CASSYATSIAYNEQFF
CDR3 DNA: TGTGCCAGCAGCTACGCAACTAGTATTGCCTACAATGAGCAGTTCTTC
V gene: TRBV5-4
clone size: .
J gene: TRBJ2-1
D gene: .

CDR3 protein: CASSTRLAGEGEQYF
CDR3 DNA: TGTGCCAGTAGTACCCGACTAGCGGGGGAAGGCGAGCAGTACTTC
V gene: TRBV19
clone size: .
J gene: TRBJ2-7
D gene: TRBD2

CDR3 protein: CASSYACVGRATGELFF
CDR3 DNA: .
V gene: TRBV21-1
clone size: .
J gene: TRBJ2-2
D gene: .

CDR3 protein: CASSIPPGTSTDTQYF
CDR3 DNA: TGTGCCAGTAGTATTCCCCCGGGGACTAGCACAGATACGCAGTATTTT
V gene: TRBV19
clone size: .
J gene: TRBJ2-3
D gene: .

CDR3 protein: CASSLSGLNEKLFF
CDR3 DNA: TGTGCCAGCAGCTTGAGCGGGCTAAATGAAAAACTGTTTTTT
V gene: TRBV5-6
clone size: .
J gene: TRBJ1-4
D gene: .

CDR3 protein: CSASSETSGTDTQYF
CDR3 DNA: TGCAGTGCTAGTTCTGAGACTAGCGGCACAGATACGCAGTATTTT
V gene: TRBV20-1
clone size: .
J gene: TRBJ2-3
D gene: TRBD2

CDR3 protein: CASSRLQGGKGYTF
CDR3 DNA: TGTGCCAGCAGCCGTTTACAGGGTGGAAAGGGCTACACCTTC
V gene: TRBV7-2
clone size: .
J gene: TRBJ1-2
D gene: .

CDR3 protein: CASRKTGDSYEQYF
CDR3 DNA: TGTGCCAGCAGAAAGACAGGGGACTCCTACGAGCAGTACTTC
V gene: TRBV6-5
clone size: once
J gene: TRBJ2-7
D gene: TRBD1

CDR3 protein: CASSKRQGANYGYTF
CDR3 DNA: TGTGCCAGCAGTAAAAGACAGGGGGCGAACTATGGCTACACCTTC
V gene: TRBV6-5
clone size: .
J gene: TRBJ1-2
D gene: TRBD1

CDR3 protein: CASRTGTDTQYF
CDR3 DNA: TGCGCGAGTAGGACAGGGACAGATACGCAGTATTTT
V gene: TRBV5-1
clone size: once
J gene: TRBJ2-3
D gene: TRBD1

CDR3 protein: CASKSGALYSNQPQHF
CDR3 DNA: TGTGCCAGCAAGAGCGGGGCCCTATATAGCAATCAGCCCCAGCATTTT
V gene: TRBV19
clone size: .
J gene: TRBJ1-5
D gene: .

CDR3 protein: CASAPSGRPNEQFF
CDR3 DNA: TGTGCCAGCGCCCCTAGCGGGAGGCCCAATGAGCAGTTCTTC
V gene: TRBV11-3
clone size: .
J gene: TRBJ2-1
D gene: TRBD2

CDR3 protein: CASSLARDQPQHF
CDR3 DNA: TGTGCCAGCAGCTTAGCTCGGGATCAGCCCCAGCATTTT
V gene: TRBV7-2
clone size: .
J gene: TRBJ1-5
D gene: .

CDR3 protein: CATSDFGRGGGTQYF
CDR3 DNA: TGTGCCACCAGTGATTTCGGAAGGGGAGGTGGGACCCAGTACTTC
V gene: TRBV24-1
clone size: .
J gene: TRBJ2-5
D gene: .

CDR3 protein: CASSISLRRDTQYF
CDR3 DNA: TGTGCCAGTAGTATAAGCCTACGCAGGGATACGCAGTATTTT
V gene: TRBV19
clone size: once
J gene: TRBJ2-3
D gene: .

CDR3 protein: CASSYSPSGTGELFF
CDR3 DNA: TGTGCCAGCAGTTACTCGCCCTCGGGCACCGGGGAGCTGTTTTTT
V gene: TRBV6-5
clone size: .
J gene: TRBJ2-2
D gene: .

CDR3 protein: CASSDGRGWEQYF
CDR3 DNA: TGTGCCAGCAGCGATGGGAGGGGGTGGGAGCAGTACTTC
V gene: TRBV27
clone size: .
J gene: TRBJ2-7
D gene: .

CDR3 protein: CASSLEPSFGELFF
CDR3 DNA: TGTGCCAGCAGCTTAGAGCCCTCCTTCGGGGAGCTGTTTTTT
V gene: TRBV7-9
clone size: .
J gene: TRBJ2-2
D gene: .

CDR3 protein: CASSIGGRGSYNEQFF
CDR3 DNA: TGTGCCAGTAGTATAGGAGGCCGGGGCTCCTACAATGAGCAGTTCTTC
V gene: TRBV19
clone size: .
J gene: TRBJ2-1
D gene: .

CDR3 protein: CATSRDVLAGGEQYF
CDR3 DNA: TGTGCCACCAGCAGAGATGTGCTAGCGGGAGGGGAGCAGTACTTC
V gene: TRBV15
clone size: many
J gene: TRBJ2-7
D gene: TRBD2

CDR3 protein: CASSLVGAGGELFF
CDR3 DNA: TGTGCCAGCAGCTTGGTAGGGGCCGGCGGGGAGCTGTTTTTT
V gene: TRBV5-4
clone size: .
J gene: TRBJ2-2
D gene: .

CDR3 protein: CASSPGLAGGKNEQFF
CDR3 DNA: TGTGCCAGCAGTCCCGGACTAGCGGGAGGGAAAAATGAGCAGTTCTTC
V gene: TRBV6-4
clone size: .
J gene: TRBJ2-1
D gene: TRBD2

CDR3 protein: CASRGGVSYGYTF
CDR3 DNA: TGTGCCAGCAGAGGAGGGGTGAGTTATGGCTACACCTTC
V gene: TRBV12-1
clone size: .
J gene: TRBJ1-2
D gene: .

CDR3 protein: CASSRNRNNEQFF
CDR3 DNA: TGTGCCAGCAGTCGCAATAGAAACAATGAGCAGTTCTTC
V gene: TRBV3-1/TRBV3-2
clone size: few
J gene: TRBJ2-1
D gene: .

CDR3 protein: CASSLDSYNEQFF
CDR3 DNA: TGTGCCAGCAGTTTGGACTCTTACAATGAGCAGTTCTTC
V gene: TRBV27
clone size: .
J gene: TRBJ2-1
D gene: .

CDR3 protein: CASASGRGKGPEAFF
CDR3 DNA: TGTGCCAGCGCCTCGGGTCGAGGGAAAGGGCCTGAAGCTTTCTTT
V gene: TRBV7-9
clone size: .
J gene: TRBJ1-1
D gene: .

CDR3 protein: CASSLGRGLSEQYF
CDR3 DNA: TGTGCCAGCAGTTTAGGGCGGGGACTATCTGAGCAGTACTTC
V gene: TRBV27
clone size: .
J gene: TRBJ2-7
D gene: TRBD2

CDR3 protein: CASSYGDRDLDTQYF
CDR3 DNA: TGTGCCAGCAGTTACGGCGACAGGGATTTAGATACGCAGTATTTT
V gene: TRBV6-2/TRBV6-3
clone size: .
J gene: TRBJ2-3
D gene: TRBD1

CDR3 protein: CASSEQNTGELFF
CDR3 DNA: TGTGCCAGCAGCGAGCAGAACACCGGGGAGCTGTTTTTT
V gene: TRBV5-4
clone size: .
J gene: TRBJ2-2
D gene: .

CDR3 protein: CASSFLEGANTGELFF
CDR3 DNA: TGTGCCAGCAGCTTTTTGGAGGGAGCGAACACCGGGGAGCTGTTTTTT
V gene: TRBV11-3
clone size: .
J gene: TRBJ2-2
D gene: .

CDR3 protein: CSVDRGTKGYTF
CDR3 DNA: TGCAGCGTTGATCGGGGTACGAAAGGCTACACCTTC
V gene: TRBV29-1
clone size: .
J gene: TRBJ1-2
D gene: .

CDR3 protein: CASRPDRGRGQPQHF
CDR3 DNA: TGTGCCAGCAGACCGGACAGGGGGCGGGGGCAGCCCCAGCATTTT
V gene: TRBV2
clone size: .
J gene: TRBJ1-5
D gene: TRBD1

CDR3 protein: CASKVAGATYEQYF
CDR3 DNA: TGTGCCAGCAAAGTTGCGGGGGCCACTTACGAGCAGTACTTC
V gene: TRBV27
clone size: .
J gene: TRBJ2-7
D gene: .

CDR3 protein: CASSSSGVGTGELFF
CDR3 DNA: TGCGCCAGCAGCTCTAGCGGGGTGGGCACCGGGGAGCTGTTTTTT
V gene: TRBV5-1
clone size: .
J gene: TRBJ2-2
D gene: TRBD2

CDR3 protein: CASSLRDRGGGELFF
CDR3 DNA: TGTGCCAGCAGCCTCCGGGACAGGGGCGGCGGGGAGCTGTTTTTT
V gene: TRBV11-2
clone size: .
J gene: TRBJ2-2
D gene: TRBD1

CDR3 protein: CATPPEGNEAFF
CDR3 DNA: TGTGCCACCCCCCCCGAGGGCAACGAAGCTTTCTTT
V gene: TRBV24-1
clone size: .
J gene: TRBJ1-1
D gene: .

CDR3 protein: CTSTTGTSGKIRPNGDTQYF
CDR3 DNA: TGCACCAGCACCACCGGGACTAGCGGAAAAATTCGACCTAACGGAGATACGCAGTATTTT
V gene: TRBV1
clone size: .
J gene: TRBJ2-3
D gene: .

CDR3 protein: CASSQQGAEAFF
CDR3 DNA: TGTGCCAGCAGTCAACAGGGGGCTGAAGCTTTCTTT
V gene: TRBV6-6
clone size: .
J gene: TRBJ1-1
D gene: TRBD1

CDR3 protein: CASSSGDSEQYF
CDR3 DNA: TGCGCCAGCAGCAGCGGGGACTCCGAGCAGTACTTC
V gene: TRBV4-1
clone size: once
J gene: TRBJ2-7
D gene: TRBD2

CDR3 protein: CASSGTSYEQYF
CDR3 DNA: TGTGCCAGCAGTGGGACTAGCTACGAGCAGTACTTC
V gene: TRBV2
clone size: .
J gene: TRBJ2-7
D gene: TRBD2